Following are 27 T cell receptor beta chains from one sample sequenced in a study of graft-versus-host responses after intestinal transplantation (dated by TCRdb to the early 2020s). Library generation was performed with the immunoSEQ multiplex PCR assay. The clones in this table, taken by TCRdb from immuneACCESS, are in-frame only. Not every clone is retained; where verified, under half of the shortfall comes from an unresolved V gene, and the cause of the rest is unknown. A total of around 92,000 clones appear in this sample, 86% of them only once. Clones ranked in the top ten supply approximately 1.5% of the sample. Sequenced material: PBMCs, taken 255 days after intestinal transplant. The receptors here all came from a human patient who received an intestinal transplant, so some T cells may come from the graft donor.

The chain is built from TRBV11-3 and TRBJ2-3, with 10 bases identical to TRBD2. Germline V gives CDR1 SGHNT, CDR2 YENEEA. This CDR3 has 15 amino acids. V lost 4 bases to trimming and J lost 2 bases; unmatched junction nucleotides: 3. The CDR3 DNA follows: TGTGCCAGCAGCTCCGGGACTAGCGTCACAGATACGCAGTATTTT. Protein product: CASSSGTSVTDTQYF.

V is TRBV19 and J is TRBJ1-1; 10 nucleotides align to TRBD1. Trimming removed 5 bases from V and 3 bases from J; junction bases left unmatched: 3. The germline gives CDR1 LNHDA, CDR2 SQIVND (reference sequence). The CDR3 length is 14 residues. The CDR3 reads CASSWGTGDTEAFF. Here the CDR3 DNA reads TGTGCCAGTAGTTGGGGGACAGGGGACACTGAAGCTTTCTTT. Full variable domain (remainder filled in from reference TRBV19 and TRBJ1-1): DGGITQSPKYLFRKEGQNVTLSCEQNLNHDAMYWYRQDPGQGLRLIYYSQIVNDFQKGDIAEGYSVSREKKESFPLTVTSAQKNPTAFYLCASSWGTGDTEAFFGQGTRLTVV.

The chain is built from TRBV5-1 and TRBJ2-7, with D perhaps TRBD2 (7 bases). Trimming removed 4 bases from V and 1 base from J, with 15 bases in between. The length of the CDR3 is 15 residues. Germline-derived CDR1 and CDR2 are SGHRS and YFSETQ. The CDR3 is CASSPEGGWSYEQYF. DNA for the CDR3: TGCGCCAGCAGCCCTGAGGGGGGGTGGTCCTACGAGCAGTACTTC.

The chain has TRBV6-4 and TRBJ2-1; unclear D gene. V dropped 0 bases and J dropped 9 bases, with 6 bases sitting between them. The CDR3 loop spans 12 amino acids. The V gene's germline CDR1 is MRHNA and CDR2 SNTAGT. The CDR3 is CASSDSGFEQFF. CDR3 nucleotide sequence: TGTGCCAGCAGTGACTCGGGTTTTGAGCAGTTCTTC.

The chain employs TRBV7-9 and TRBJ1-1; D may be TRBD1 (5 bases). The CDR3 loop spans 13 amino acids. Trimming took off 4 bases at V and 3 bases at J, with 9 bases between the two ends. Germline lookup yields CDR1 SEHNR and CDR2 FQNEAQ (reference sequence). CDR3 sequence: CASSSAGDTEAFF. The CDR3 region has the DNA TGTGCCAGCAGCTCGGCGGGGGACACTGAAGCTTTCTTT.

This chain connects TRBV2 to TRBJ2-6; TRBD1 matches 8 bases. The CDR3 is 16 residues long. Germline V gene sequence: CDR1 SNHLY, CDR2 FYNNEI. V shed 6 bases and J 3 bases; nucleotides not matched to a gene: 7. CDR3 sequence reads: CASRGQAAGGANVLTF. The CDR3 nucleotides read TGTGCCAGCAGGGGACAGGCGGCAGGTGGGGCCAACGTCCTGACTTTC.

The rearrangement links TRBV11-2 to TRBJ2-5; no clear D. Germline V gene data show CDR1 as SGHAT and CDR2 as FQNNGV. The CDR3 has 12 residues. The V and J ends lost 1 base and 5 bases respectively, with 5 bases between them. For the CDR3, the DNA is TGTGCCAGCAGCTTAGGTCGGGAGACCCAGTACTTC. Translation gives CASSLGRETQYF.

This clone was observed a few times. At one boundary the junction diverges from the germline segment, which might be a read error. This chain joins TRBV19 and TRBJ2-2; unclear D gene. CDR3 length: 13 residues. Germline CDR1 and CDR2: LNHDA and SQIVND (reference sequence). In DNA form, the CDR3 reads TGTGCCAGTAGTGAAACGAAAACCGGGGAGCTGTTTTTT. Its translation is CASSETKTGELFF.

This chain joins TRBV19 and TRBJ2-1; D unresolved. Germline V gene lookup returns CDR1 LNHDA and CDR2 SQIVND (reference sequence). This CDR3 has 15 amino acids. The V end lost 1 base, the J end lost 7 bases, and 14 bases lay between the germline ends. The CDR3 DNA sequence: TGTGCCAGTAGTATAGTCGGCTACTCCGAGAATGAGCAGTTCTTC. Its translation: CASSIVGYSENEQFF.

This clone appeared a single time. Here the CDR3 reads CASSEGQSYEQYF. Written as DNA, the CDR3 is TGTGCCAGCAGCGAGGGACAGAGCTACGAGCAGTACTTC. This chain joins TRBV2 and TRBJ2-7, with TRBD1 identical over 7 bases. Per germline, CDR1 SNHLY and CDR2 FYNNEI. The CDR3 is made up of 13 amino acids. V shed 6 bases and J 3 bases; nucleotides not matched to a gene: 5.

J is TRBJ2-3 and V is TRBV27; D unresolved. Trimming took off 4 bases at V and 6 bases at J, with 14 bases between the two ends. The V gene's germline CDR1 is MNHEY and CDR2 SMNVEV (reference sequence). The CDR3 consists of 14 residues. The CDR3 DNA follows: TGTGCCAGCAGTTACGCTCGGCTCTCGGATACGCAGTATTTT. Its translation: CASSYARLSDTQYF.

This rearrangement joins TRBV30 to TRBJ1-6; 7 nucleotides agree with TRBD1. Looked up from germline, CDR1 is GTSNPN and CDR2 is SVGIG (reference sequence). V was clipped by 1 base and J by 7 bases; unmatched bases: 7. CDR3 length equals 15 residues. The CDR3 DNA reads TGTGCCTGGAGTGGGATGGACAGGAAGAATTCACCCCTCCACTTT. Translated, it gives CAWSGMDRKNSPLHF.

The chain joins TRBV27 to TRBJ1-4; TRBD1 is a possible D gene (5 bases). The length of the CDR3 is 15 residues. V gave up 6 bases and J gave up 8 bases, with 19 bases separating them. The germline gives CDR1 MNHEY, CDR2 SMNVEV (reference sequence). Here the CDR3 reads CASSHQQDRPEKLFF. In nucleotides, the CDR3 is TGTGCCAGCAGCCACCAACAGGATCGTCCCGAAAAACTGTTTTTT. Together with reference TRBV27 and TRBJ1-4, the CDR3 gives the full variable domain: EAQVTQNPRYLITVTGKKLTVTCSQNMNHEYMSWYRQDPGLGLRQIYYSMNVEVTDKGDVPEGYKVSRKEKRNFPLILESPSPNQTSLYFCASSHQQDRPEKLFFGSGTQLSVL.

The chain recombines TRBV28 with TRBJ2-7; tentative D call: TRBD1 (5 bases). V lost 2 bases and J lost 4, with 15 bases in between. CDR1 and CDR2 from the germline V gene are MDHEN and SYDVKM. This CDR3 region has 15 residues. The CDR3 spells CASSLLIDSSYEQYF. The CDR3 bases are TGTGCCAGCAGTTTACTAATTGACAGCTCATACGAGCAGTACTTC.

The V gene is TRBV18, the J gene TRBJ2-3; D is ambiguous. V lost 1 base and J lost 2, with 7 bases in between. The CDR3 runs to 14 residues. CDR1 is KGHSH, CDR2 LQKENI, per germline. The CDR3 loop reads CASSPREATDTQYF. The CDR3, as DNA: TGTGCCAGCTCACCACGGGAAGCCACAGATACGCAGTATTTT.

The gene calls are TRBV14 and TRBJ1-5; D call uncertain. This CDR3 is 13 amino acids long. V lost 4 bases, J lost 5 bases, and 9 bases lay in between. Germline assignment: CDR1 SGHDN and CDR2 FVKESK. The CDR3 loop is CASSPSPHQPQHF. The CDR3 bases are TGTGCCAGCAGCCCCTCCCCCCATCAGCCCCAGCATTTT. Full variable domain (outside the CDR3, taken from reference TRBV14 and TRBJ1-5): EAGVTQFPSHSVIEKGQTVTLRCDPISGHDNLYWYRRVMGKEIKFLLHFVKESKQDESGMPNNRFLAERTGGTYSTLKVQPAELEDSGVYFCASSPSPHQPQHFGDGTRLSIL.

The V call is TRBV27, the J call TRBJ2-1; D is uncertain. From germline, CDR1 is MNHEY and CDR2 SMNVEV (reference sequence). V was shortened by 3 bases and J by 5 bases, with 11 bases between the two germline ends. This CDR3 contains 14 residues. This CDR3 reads CASSFQRFNNEQFF. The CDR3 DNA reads TGTGCCAGCAGTTTCCAGCGCTTTAACAATGAGCAGTTCTTC.

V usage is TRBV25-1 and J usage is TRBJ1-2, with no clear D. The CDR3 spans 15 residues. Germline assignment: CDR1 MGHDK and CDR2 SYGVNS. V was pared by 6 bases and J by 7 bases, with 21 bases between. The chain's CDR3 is CASSSRGGRWFGYTF. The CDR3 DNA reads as TGTGCCAGCAGCTCTCGAGGCGGGCGGTGGTTTGGCTACACCTTC.

The CDR3: CASSYGGYRTDTQYF. The CDR3 DNA reads as TGTGCCAGCAGTTACGGCGGCTATCGCACAGATACGCAGTATTTT. This sequence joins TRBV6-6 and TRBJ2-3; D is unclear. Germline CDR1 is MNHNY and CDR2 is SVGAGI (reference sequence). V was trimmed by 2 bases and J by 1 base, leaving 10 bases between them. The CDR3 is 15 amino acids.

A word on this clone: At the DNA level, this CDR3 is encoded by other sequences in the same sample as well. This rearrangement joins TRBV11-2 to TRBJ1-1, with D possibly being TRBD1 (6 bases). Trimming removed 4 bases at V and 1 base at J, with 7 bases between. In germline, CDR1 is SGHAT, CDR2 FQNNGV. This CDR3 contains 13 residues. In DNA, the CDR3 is TGTGCCAGCAGCTCGACAGGGAACACTGAAGCTTTCTTT. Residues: CASSSTGNTEAFF.

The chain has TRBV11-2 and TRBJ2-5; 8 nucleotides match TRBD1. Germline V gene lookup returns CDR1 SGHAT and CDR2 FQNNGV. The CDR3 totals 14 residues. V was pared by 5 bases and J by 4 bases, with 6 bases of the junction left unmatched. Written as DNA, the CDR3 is TGTGCCAGCAGCAAACCACAGGGGGGAGAGACCCAGTACTTC. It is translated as CASSKPQGGETQYF.

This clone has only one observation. The CDR3 protein is CASSGPGLDDNEQFF. CDR3 DNA: TGTGCCAGCAGTGGGCCGGGACTAGACGACAATGAGCAGTTCTTC. This chain uses TRBV6-1 with TRBJ2-1; 8 nucleotides agree with TRBD2. The germline V gene encodes CDR1 MNHNS and CDR2 SASEGT. The CDR3 loop spans 15 amino acids. The V and J ends lost 4 bases and 5 bases, in that order; junction bases with no gene match: 7.

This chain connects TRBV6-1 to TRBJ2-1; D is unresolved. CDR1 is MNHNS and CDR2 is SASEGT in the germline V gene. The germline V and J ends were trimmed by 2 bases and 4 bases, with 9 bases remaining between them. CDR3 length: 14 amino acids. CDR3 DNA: TGTGCCAGCAGTGAAACCCGGAGTTACAATGAGCAGTTCTTC. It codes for CASSETRSYNEQFF.

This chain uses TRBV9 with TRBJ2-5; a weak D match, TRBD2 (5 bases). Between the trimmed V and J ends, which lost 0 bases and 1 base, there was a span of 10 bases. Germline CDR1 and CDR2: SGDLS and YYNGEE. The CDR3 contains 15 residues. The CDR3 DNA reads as TGTGCCAGCAGCGTAGCCTGGACTGGCCAAGAGACCCAGTACTTC. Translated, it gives CASSVAWTGQETQYF.

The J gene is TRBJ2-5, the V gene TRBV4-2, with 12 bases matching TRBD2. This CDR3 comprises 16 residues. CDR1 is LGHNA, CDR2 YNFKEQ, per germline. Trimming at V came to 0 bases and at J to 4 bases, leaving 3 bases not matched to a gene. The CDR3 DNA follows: TGTGCCAGCAGCCAAGATCCTAGCGGGGGGGCAGAGACCCAGTACTTC. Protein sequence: CASSQDPSGGAETQYF.

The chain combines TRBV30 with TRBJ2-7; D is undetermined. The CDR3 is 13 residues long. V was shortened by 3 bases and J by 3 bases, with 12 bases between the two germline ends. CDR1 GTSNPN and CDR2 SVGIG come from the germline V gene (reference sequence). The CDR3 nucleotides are TGTGCCTGGAGCGAAGATATTTACTACGAGCAGTACTTC. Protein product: CAWSEDIYYEQYF.

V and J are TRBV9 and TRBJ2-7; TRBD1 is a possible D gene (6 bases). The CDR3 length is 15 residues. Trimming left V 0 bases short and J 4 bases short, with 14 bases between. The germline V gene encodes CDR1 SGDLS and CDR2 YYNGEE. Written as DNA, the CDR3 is TGTGCCAGCAGCGTAGAGCCAGGGGCCTGGTACGAGCAGTACTTC. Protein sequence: CASSVEPGAWYEQYF.